These 27 T cell receptor beta chains share one sample of origin, sequenced in a study of T cell changes during pregnancy in multiple sclerosis. Method: immunoSEQ multiplex PCR; TCRdb's copy keeps in-frame clones and lacks some. This table holds roughly 35,000 clones, around nine tenths found once. Sequencing used CD8+ T cells from peripheral blood mononuclear cells, obtained before pregnancy. All receptors come from a female donor with multiple sclerosis, enrolled in a pregnancy study.

The chain couples TRBV7-9 to TRBJ2-2; D is undetermined. The CDR3 totals 18 residues. Trimming stripped 0 bases from V and 0 bases from J, with 14 bases between. CDR1 SEHNR and CDR2 FQNEAQ come from the germline V gene (reference sequence). The CDR3 sequence: CASSLANLASSNTGELFF. The CDR3 DNA reads TGTGCCAGCAGCTTAGCCAATCTGGCTAGTTCGAACACCGGGGAGCTGTTTTTT.

CDR3 nucleotides: TGCGCCAGCAGCCAAGGCGGGAGGGCCGGAGATACGCAGTATTTT. It yields the protein CASSQGGRAGDTQYF. This chain links TRBV4-1 with TRBJ2-3; 9 nucleotides match TRBD2. V lost 1 base to trimming and J lost 5 bases; unmatched junction nucleotides: 4. This CDR3 has 15 amino acids. The germline CDR1 and CDR2 sequences are MGHRA and YSYEKL.

This chain joins TRBV4-1 and TRBJ2-7; D not resolved. Germline CDR1 reads MGHRA; CDR2 reads YSYEKL. The CDR3 covers 11 residues. The germline V and J ends were trimmed by 1 base and 5 bases, with 3 bases remaining between them. The CDR3 nucleotides are TGCGCCAGCAGCCAAGGCGACGAGCAGTACTTC. As protein: CASSQGDEQYF.

The genes are TRBV2 and TRBJ1-2, with D possibly being TRBD1 (5 bases). Trimming left V 3 bases short and J 4 bases short, with 15 bases between. Germline V gene sequence: CDR1 SNHLY, CDR2 FYNNEI. This CDR3 region has 15 residues. The CDR3 nucleotides read TGTGCCAGCAGTGACTCCATCGGGGGAGGCTATGGCTACACCTTC. Amino acid sequence: CASSDSIGGGYGYTF.

V gene TRBV19 combines with J gene TRBJ1-6; 8 bases match TRBD1. The germline gives CDR1 LNHDA, CDR2 SQIVND (reference sequence). Trimming took 1 base from V and 10 from J; bases not matched to a gene: 3. There are 14 residues in the CDR3. In DNA form, the CDR3 reads TGTGCCAGTAGTATAGGGACAGGGAGATCACCCCTCCACTTT. Protein product: CASSIGTGRSPLHF.

This chain links TRBV27 with TRBJ1-1; D is perhaps TRBD1 (6 bases). There are 14 residues in the CDR3. The V end lost 5 bases, the J end lost 4 bases, and 14 bases lay between the germline ends. Germline lookup yields CDR1 MNHEY and CDR2 SMNVEV (reference sequence). CDR3 amino acids: CASSTRGHLTEAFF. CDR3 bases: TGTGCCAGCAGTACCAGGGGTCACCTCACTGAAGCTTTCTTT.

The chain is built from TRBV5-4 and TRBJ2-7; perhaps TRBD1 as D (6 bases). Germline assignment: CDR1 SGHNT and CDR2 YYREEE (reference sequence). The CDR3 is made up of 15 amino acids. With 4 bases removed from V and 5 bases from J, the gap between germline ends came to 19 bases. CDR3 in DNA: TGTGCCAGCAGCCTGGGGGCGTCAGGGGTAGACGAGCAGTACTTC. Amino acid sequence: CASSLGASGVDEQYF. Based on the CDR3 plus reference TRBV5-4 and TRBJ2-7, the full variable domain is ETGVTQSPTHLIKTRGQQVTLRCSSQSGHNTVSWYQQALGQGPQFIFQYYREEENGRGNFPPRFSGLQFPNYSSELNVNALELDDSALYLCASSLGASGVDEQYFGPGTRLTVT.

The chain combines TRBV10-3 with TRBJ1-1, with TRBD1 identical over 7 bases. CDR3 length: 16 amino acids. Losses at the gene ends were 6 bases for V and 0 bases for J; bases not matched to a gene: 10. Germline values: CDR1 ENHRY, CDR2 SYGVKD. The CDR3: CAISTTAGGLNTEAFF. The CDR3 DNA is TGTGCCATCAGCACAACCGCAGGGGGGCTGAACACTGAAGCTTTCTTT.

V is TRBV19 and J is TRBJ2-3; 8 bases line up with TRBD2. V was clipped by 5 bases and J by 6 bases; unmatched bases: 7. This CDR3 has 14 residues. Germline CDR1 is LNHDA and CDR2 is SQIVND (reference sequence). The CDR3 spells CASSPAGGGDTQYF. The DNA for the CDR3 is TGTGCCAGTAGTCCCGCGGGGGGCGGGGATACGCAGTATTTT.

The chain employs TRBV2 and TRBJ1-5; 11 bases are a match to TRBD1. After removal of 6 bases from V and 3 bases from J, the junction contained 4 bases not matched to a gene. This CDR3 has 15 amino acids. Germline V CDR1 and CDR2: SNHLY, FYNNEI. Here the CDR3 DNA reads TGTGCCAGCAGCGGGACAGGGGGAACCAATCAGCCCCAGCATTTT. Protein product: CASSGTGGTNQPQHF.

The chain has TRBV7-3 and TRBJ1-5; no clear D gene. V lost 3 bases, J lost 6 bases, and 6 bases lay in between. Looked up from germline, CDR1 is SGHTA and CDR2 is FQGTGA. CDR3 length equals 12 residues. The CDR3 spells CASSFLRQPQHF. CDR3 DNA sequence: TGTGCCAGCAGCTTTCTACGTCAGCCCCAGCATTTT.

V usage is TRBV29-1 and J usage is TRBJ2-5; 10 nucleotides line up with TRBD2. The CDR3 is made up of 13 amino acids. V was pared by 6 bases and J by 5 bases, with 6 bases of the junction left unmatched. Germline V gene sequence: CDR1 SQVTM, CDR2 ANQGSEA. The CDR3 protein is CSVVAGGSETQYF. DNA of the CDR3: TGCAGCGTCGTAGCGGGGGGCTCGGAGACCCAGTACTTC.

This clone was seen only once. The rearrangement links TRBV5-6 to TRBJ2-7; 7 positions match TRBD1. Germline trimming cut 1 base from V and 3 bases from J; bases unmatched to any gene: 13. The CDR3 has 17 residues. The germline V gene encodes CDR1 SGHDT and CDR2 YYEEEE. The DNA of the CDR3 is TGTGCCAGCAGCTTGAGGGCCCAGGGGGTTTTGTACTACGAGCAGTACTTC. This sequence encodes CASSLRAQGVLYYEQYF.

By sample fraction, this clone is medium-sized. This sequence joins TRBV21-1 and TRBJ2-2; the table assigns TRBD2, which was not confirmed against the DNA. TRBV21-1 is termed a pseudogene. CDR3 length equals 22 residues. The CDR3 loop is CASSKEGVDWGGPHANTGELFF. The CDR3 DNA reads TGTGCCAGCAGCAAAGAAGGAGTTGATTGGGGGGGGCCACACGCGAACACCGGGGAGCTGTTTTTT.

The rearrangement links TRBV13 to TRBJ2-5; TRBD1 matches 10 bases. The J segment lost 2 bases and the V segment lost 2 bases, leaving 2 bases of the junction unmatched. The CDR3 is 15 residues long. Per the germline V gene, CDR1 is PRHDT and CDR2 is FYEKMQ (reference sequence). This chain's CDR3 is CASSLRGQGQETQYF. The CDR3 coding sequence is TGTGCCAGCAGCTTAAGGGGACAGGGGCAAGAGACCCAGTACTTC.

The chain has TRBV4-1 and TRBJ2-7, with D perhaps matching TRBD1 (5 bases). V was trimmed by 0 bases and J by 2 bases, leaving 17 bases between them. Germline CDR1 and CDR2: MGHRA and YSYEKL. The CDR3 consists of 17 residues. The CDR3 here is CASSQEEGGALAYEQYF. The CDR3 DNA reads as TGCGCCAGCAGCCAAGAGGAAGGTGGGGCCTTGGCCTACGAGCAGTACTTC.

This chain uses TRBV30 with TRBJ1-6, with D hard to call. Germline loops: CDR1 GTSNPN, CDR2 SVGIG (reference sequence). The CDR3 is made up of 13 amino acids. V was trimmed by 4 bases and J by 8 bases, leaving 12 bases between them. CDR3 amino acids: CAWTGYQDSPLHF. The CDR3 DNA is TGTGCCTGGACTGGCTACCAGGATTCACCCCTCCACTTT.

The sample holds one count of this clone. The CDR3 bases are TGTGCCAGCAGCTCAGAGACAGGCTCTGGAAACACCATATATTTT. It is translated as CASSSETGSGNTIYF. The chain couples TRBV9 to TRBJ1-3; a possible D gene is TRBD1 (6 bases). Germline V gene lookup returns CDR1 SGDLS and CDR2 YYNGEE. CDR3 length: 15 residues. Trimming stripped 4 bases from V and 0 bases from J, with 11 bases between.

V is TRBV27 and J is TRBJ1-3, with D unclear. CDR1 and CDR2 (germline): MNHEY, SMNVEV (reference sequence). The CDR3 sequence is 14 residues long. Trimming took 6 bases from V and 1 from J, leaving 10 bases between them. The CDR3, as DNA: TGTGCCAGCAGCCAAGCCTCATCTGGAAACACCATATATTTT. Translating gives CASSQASSGNTIYF.

The V gene is TRBV9, the J gene TRBJ1-2; D perhaps matches TRBD1 (5 bases). CDR3 size: 14 residues. In germline, CDR1 is SGDLS, CDR2 YYNGEE. Trimming left V 3 bases short and J 8 bases short, with 17 bases between. The CDR3 DNA reads TGTGCCAGCAGCGGTAGGGACTCCTGGAACGGCTACACCTTC. This encodes CASSGRDSWNGYTF.

The chain recombines TRBV27 with TRBJ1-1; no reliable D call. This CDR3 comprises 14 residues. V lost 4 bases, J lost 1 base, and 10 bases lay in between. CDR1 MNHEY and CDR2 SMNVEV come from the germline V gene (reference sequence). The CDR3 region is CASSSQATNTEAFF. The CDR3 coding sequence is TGTGCCAGCAGTTCCCAGGCTACGAACACTGAAGCTTTCTTT.

The genes are TRBV19 and TRBJ2-7, with 8 bases aligning to TRBD1. The ends lost 5 bases at V and 3 bases at J; junction bases unmatched: 9. This CDR3 comprises 15 residues. Germline V gives CDR1 LNHDA, CDR2 SQIVND (reference sequence). The chain's CDR3 is CASSPDFRGLYEQYF. Written as DNA, the CDR3 is TGTGCCAGTAGTCCAGACTTCAGGGGGCTCTACGAGCAGTACTTC.

CDR3 nucleotides: TGCGCCAGCAGCCCAGAGACAGGGGGTAATTCACCCCTCCACTTT. This gives the protein CASSPETGGNSPLHF. This chain connects TRBV4-1 to TRBJ1-6, with TRBD1 identical over 9 bases. Germline V lookup: CDR1 MGHRA, CDR2 YSYEKL. Trimming at V came to 4 bases and at J to 6 bases, leaving 4 bases not matched to a gene. The CDR3 consists of 15 residues.

V usage is TRBV10-3 and J usage is TRBJ2-7; D is possibly TRBD1 (5 bases). There are 13 residues in the CDR3. Germline V CDR1 and CDR2: ENHRY, SYGVKD. The V and J ends lost 4 bases and 1 base respectively, with 8 bases between them. In nucleotides, the CDR3 is TGTGCCATCAGTGGAGACAGTTCCTACGAGCAGTACTTC. This codes for CAISGDSSYEQYF.

The chain recombines TRBV5-1 with TRBJ1-1; maybe TRBD1 (6 bases). The germline V gene has CDR1 SGHRS and CDR2 YFSETQ. Trimming stripped 4 bases from V and 0 bases from J, with 13 bases between. The CDR3 length is 15 residues. CDR3 sequence (DNA): TGCGCCAGCAGCCCGCGAACAGGGATGAACACTGAAGCTTTCTTT. Amino acids: CASSPRTGMNTEAFF.

DNA for the CDR3: TGTGCCAGCAGCTTAGCATGGCTTCGGGGAGAGACCCAGTACTTC. Translating gives CASSLAWLRGETQYF. V usage is TRBV7-9 and J usage is TRBJ2-5, with TRBD2 as a possible D gene (5 bases). Germline loops: CDR1 SEHNR, CDR2 FQNEAQ (reference sequence). The V end was cut by 0 bases, the J end by 4 bases, with 12 bases between. The CDR3 length is 15 residues.

The J gene is TRBJ1-2, the V gene TRBV6-5; TRBD1 aligns across 8 bases. The germline V gene encodes CDR1 MNHEY and CDR2 SVGAGI. The CDR3 spans 15 residues. Trimming took 6 bases from V and 5 from J; bases not matched to a gene: 11. The CDR3: CASSLVGGTGYGYTF. In DNA, the CDR3 is TGTGCCAGCAGCCTAGTGGGGGGGACAGGATATGGCTACACCTTC.